Each of the 26 T cell receptor beta chains below was sequenced from the same sample in a study of blood T cell repertoires in COVID-19. Assay used: immunoSEQ multiplex PCR; TCRdb lists only in-frame clones, some missing. The sample has 200,000 or so clones; 84% are singletons. The source material was peripheral blood. Source of these receptors: a woman of 80 years or more with COVID-19, enrolled during active disease.

This clone appeared a single time. The rearrangement joins TRBV29-1 to TRBJ2-3; 14 bases line up with TRBD2. The germline gives CDR1 SQVTM, CDR2 ANQGSEA. Losses at the gene ends were 5 bases for V and 4 bases for J; bases not matched to a gene: 5. This CDR3 spans 15 amino acids. Here the CDR3 DNA reads TGCAGCGTTATGGGACTAGCGGGGGCAGCAGATACGCAGTATTTT. It codes for CSVMGLAGAADTQYF.

Of note for this clone: This CDR3 is also generated by other DNA sequences in the sample. The chain carries TRBV19 and TRBJ1-4; 8 bases map to TRBD1. CDR1 is LNHDA, CDR2 SQIVND, per germline (reference sequence). The CDR3 length is 15 residues. After removal of 9 bases from V and 2 bases from J, the junction contained 8 bases not matched to a gene. The CDR3 sequence: CASKSQGATNEKLFF. The CDR3 region has the DNA TGTGCCAGCAAATCTCAGGGGGCGACTAATGAAAAACTGTTTTTT.

J is TRBJ1-1 and V is TRBV24-1; 8 bases match TRBD1. The V segment lost 6 bases and the J segment 4 bases; nucleotides outside the gene matches: 6. From germline, CDR1 is KGHDR and CDR2 SFDVKD. This CDR3 region has 14 residues. The CDR3 DNA sequence: TGTGCCACCAGTAGGACAGGGAGGGGCACTGAAGCTTTCTTT. Amino acids: CATSRTGRGTEAFF.

This clone was observed a single time. V and J are TRBV5-4 and TRBJ2-1; TRBD2 matches at 8 bases. Germline V lookup: CDR1 SGHNT, CDR2 YYREEE (reference sequence). CDR3 length equals 15 residues. V dropped 0 bases and J dropped 5; count of bases not matched to a gene: 4. CDR3 coding DNA: TGTGCCAGCAGCTTGGTCTGGCGGGGGGACAATGAGCAGTTCTTC. It encodes CASSLVWRGDNEQFF. The variable domain in full, with the rest retrieved from reference TRBV5-4 and TRBJ2-1, is ETGVTQSPTHLIKTRGQQVTLRCSSQSGHNTVSWYQQALGQGPQFIFQYYREEENGRGNFPPRFSGLQFPNYSSELNVNALELDDSALYLCASSLVWRGDNEQFFGPGTRLTVL.

V gene TRBV28 combines with J gene TRBJ1-2; D may be TRBD1 (5 bases). Trimming stripped 2 bases from V and 2 bases from J, with 12 bases between. The CDR3 is 15 residues long. Germline CDR1 is MDHEN and CDR2 is SYDVKM. The CDR3 DNA sequence: TGTGCCAGCAGTTTAGGCTTCGGGGGGAACTATGGCTACACCTTC. Protein product: CASSLGFGGNYGYTF.

This sequence joins TRBV19 and TRBJ1-4; 7 nucleotides match TRBD1. The CDR3 extends over 15 amino acids. Germline loops: CDR1 LNHDA, CDR2 SQIVND (reference sequence). V trimming: 4 bases; J trimming: 4 bases; junction bases outside the gene matches: 6. CDR3 DNA sequence: TGTGCCAGTAGTAGCAAAGGGGGCAATAATGAAAAACTGTTTTTT. Translation: CASSSKGGNNEKLFF. The variable domain in full, completed from reference TRBV19 and TRBJ1-4, reads DGGITQSPKYLFRKEGQNVTLSCEQNLNHDAMYWYRQDPGQGLRLIYYSQIVNDFQKGDIAEGYSVSREKKESFPLTVTSAQKNPTAFYLCASSSKGGNNEKLFFGSGTQLSVL.

This chain connects TRBV6-5 to TRBJ1-6; possibly TRBD1 for D (5 bases). The CDR3 spans 15 residues. Germline CDR1 and CDR2: MNHEY and SVGAGI. V dropped 6 bases and J dropped 11 bases, with 20 bases sitting between them. DNA of the CDR3: TGTGCCAGCAGCCCCGCGGGGGGGAAAGAGGCACCCCTCCACTTT. Translating gives CASSPAGGKEAPLHF.

The rearrangement links TRBV28 to TRBJ2-2; possible D gene TRBD1, 5 bases. Trimming shortened V by 1 base and J by 4 bases, and 10 bases separated the two germline ends. CDR3 length: 15 amino acids. Germline V gene data show CDR1 as MDHEN and CDR2 as SYDVKM. The CDR3 region is CASSLFRVGTGELFF. For the CDR3, the DNA is TGTGCCAGCAGTTTATTCAGGGTCGGCACCGGGGAGCTGTTTTTT. Combining the CDR3 with reference TRBV28 and TRBJ2-2 gives the whole variable domain DVKVTQSSRYLVKRTGEKVFLECVQDMDHENMFWYRQDPGLGLRLIYFSYDVKMKEKGDIPEGYSVSREKKERFSLILESASTNQTSMYLCASSLFRVGTGELFFGEGSRLTVL.

J is TRBJ2-5 and V is TRBV5-1, with D unresolved. The germline gives CDR1 SGHRS, CDR2 YFSETQ. This CDR3 has 18 amino acids. V dropped 0 bases and J dropped 0 bases, with 18 bases sitting between them. The CDR3: CASSLGPRRSSYQETQYF. The DNA for the CDR3 is TGCGCCAGCAGCTTGGGCCCGCGGCGGTCCTCTTACCAAGAGACCCAGTACTTC.

The rearrangement joins TRBV2 to TRBJ2-1; no clear D gene. Trimming removed 4 bases at V and 9 bases at J, with 7 bases between. This CDR3 spans 11 amino acids. The germline V gene encodes CDR1 SNHLY and CDR2 FYNNEI. The CDR3 sequence: CASSALREQFF. CDR3 nucleotides: TGTGCCAGCAGTGCTCTGCGTGAGCAGTTCTTC.

The CDR3 loop is CASSPDRGQKLFF. The CDR3 DNA is TGTGCCAGCAGCCCGGACAGGGGGCAAAAACTGTTTTTT. V gene TRBV7-9 combines with J gene TRBJ1-4; TRBD1 matches 11 bases. Unmatched junction bases numbered 2, after V lost 5 bases and J lost 9 bases. This CDR3 is 13 amino acids long. Per the germline V gene, CDR1 is SEHNR and CDR2 is FQNEAQ (reference sequence).

The rearrangement links TRBV28 to TRBJ2-7, with D tentatively TRBD1 (5 bases). Germline V gene lookup returns CDR1 MDHEN and CDR2 SYDVKM. CDR3 size: 16 residues. Trimming cost V 4 bases and J 4 bases, with 20 bases left between them. CDR3 sequence reads: CASSSPPGSPLYEQYV. CDR3 DNA sequence: TGTGCCAGCAGTTCACCCCCAGGGTCCCCGCTTTACGAGCAGTACGTC.

The chain couples TRBV7-2 to TRBJ1-5; a weak D match, TRBD1 (5 bases). CDR3 size: 13 residues. The V gene's germline CDR1 is SGHTA and CDR2 FQGNSA. Trimming took off 3 bases at V and 5 bases at J, with 8 bases between the two ends. The CDR3 DNA is TGTGCCAGCAGCTTGGGGGGTTATCAGCCCCAGCATTTT. Translating gives CASSLGGYQPQHF.

This clone was found a few times. The rearrangement uses TRBV6-6 and TRBJ2-7; 7 bases are a match to TRBD2. The CDR3 runs 15 residues. J was trimmed by 3 bases and V by 5 bases; bases with no gene match: 10. The germline V gene has CDR1 MNHNY and CDR2 SVGAGI (reference sequence). For the CDR3, the DNA is TGTGCCAGCAGTCCTCTGGCGGGGGTGTTCTACGAGCAGTACTTC. This translates into CASSPLAGVFYEQYF.

This clone has a handful of counts. This chain joins TRBV9 and TRBJ2-5; D ambiguous. Germline V lookup: CDR1 SGDLS, CDR2 YYNGEE. V gave up 7 bases and J gave up 2 bases, with 9 bases separating them. The CDR3 loop spans 12 amino acids. This CDR3 reads CASANNQETQYF. DNA for the CDR3: TGTGCCAGCGCAAACAATCAAGAGACCCAGTACTTC.

The chain carries TRBV3-1 (or the pseudogene TRBV3-2) and TRBJ1-2; D not resolved. CDR3 length: 13 residues. V lost 4 bases and J lost 2, with 8 bases in between. Germline V gene lookup returns CDR1 LGHDT and CDR2 YNNKEL (reference sequence). Written as DNA, the CDR3 is TGTGCCAGCAGCCCCCGGGAGAACTATGGCTACACCTTC. Its translation: CASSPRENYGYTF.

The chain carries TRBV7-6 and TRBJ1-3; 7 nucleotides agree with TRBD1. CDR3 length equals 17 residues. Germline V gene lookup returns CDR1 SGHVS and CDR2 FNYEAQ. With V trimmed by 2 bases and J by 2 bases, 9 bases remained unmatched. CDR3 amino acids: CASSLSPTGSPGNTIYF. The CDR3 DNA reads TGTGCCAGCAGCTTAAGCCCGACAGGGAGCCCTGGAAACACCATATATTTT.

This clone was counted only a few times. The chain employs TRBV5-1 and TRBJ1-1, with TRBD1 matching over 7 bases. The germline V gene encodes CDR1 SGHRS and CDR2 YFSETQ. This CDR3 comprises 14 residues. Trimming removed 4 bases from V and 5 bases from J; junction bases left unmatched: 8. In DNA form, the CDR3 reads TGCGCCAGCAGCCTTGACAGGGTGGGAACTGAAGCTTTCTTT. Translated, it gives CASSLDRVGTEAFF.

This clone was recorded only once. V usage is TRBV6-2 or TRBV6-3 and J usage is TRBJ2-7; a weak D match, TRBD1 (5 bases). The CDR3 has 16 residues. Germline loops: CDR1 MNHEY, CDR2 SVGEGT. V shed 1 base and J shed 0 bases, with 13 bases lying between them. The CDR3 here is CASSYFPGRVSYEQYF. The DNA of the CDR3 is TGTGCCAGCAGTTACTTCCCGGGCAGGGTCTCCTACGAGCAGTACTTC.

The V gene is TRBV5-6, the J gene TRBJ2-7; 8 positions agree with TRBD2. The germline gives CDR1 SGHDT, CDR2 YYEEEE. The V and J ends lost 0 bases and 0 bases, in that order; junction bases with no gene match: 2. CDR3 length: 15 amino acids. CDR3 sequence reads: CASSLVTSDSYEQYV. In DNA, the CDR3 is TGTGCCAGCAGCTTGGTGACTAGCGACTCCTACGAGCAGTACGTC.

This chain uses TRBV18 with TRBJ2-7; 8 nucleotides agree with TRBD2. The CDR3 runs 15 residues. From germline, CDR1 is KGHSH and CDR2 LQKENI. Trimming removed 4 bases from V and 5 bases from J; junction bases left unmatched: 10. The CDR3 DNA reads as TGTGCCAGCTCACTGTCCGGGACTAGGGTTGACGAGCAGTACGTC. It yields the protein CASSLSGTRVDEQYV.

This chain uses TRBV6-5 with TRBJ1-1, with TRBD1 identical over 7 bases. CDR3 size: 14 residues. V lost 2 bases to trimming and J lost 5 bases; unmatched junction nucleotides: 5. Per germline, CDR1 MNHEY and CDR2 SVGAGI. This CDR3 is CASSYDPGGTEAFF. The CDR3 nucleotides are TGTGCCAGCAGTTACGACCCAGGGGGAACTGAAGCTTTCTTT.

The V call is TRBV6-5, the J call TRBJ1-2, with D possibly matching TRBD1 (5 bases). Germline V gene sequence: CDR1 MNHEY, CDR2 SVGAGI. V gave up 8 bases and J gave up 4 bases, with 14 bases separating them. The CDR3 length is 13 residues. The CDR3 nucleotides are TGTGCCAGCCGGCCAGGGCCGGCCTATGGCTACACCTTC. It encodes CASRPGPAYGYTF.

The chain joins TRBV3-1 (or the pseudogene TRBV3-2) to TRBJ1-4; 9 bases map to TRBD1. Germline-derived CDR1 and CDR2 are LGHDT and YNNKEL (reference sequence). This CDR3 contains 14 residues. Trimming cost V 3 bases and J 7 bases; bases outside gene matches: 3. The CDR3: CASSHRQGVEKLFF. The CDR3 region has the DNA TGTGCCAGCAGCCACCGACAGGGGGTTGAAAAACTGTTTTTT.

V and J are TRBV10-3 and TRBJ2-5, with a tentative D call TRBD1 (6 bases). CDR3 size: 15 residues. Trimming stripped 3 bases from V and 5 bases from J, with 16 bases between. The germline V gene encodes CDR1 ENHRY and CDR2 SYGVKD. This CDR3 reads CAISDSDRTLETQYF. The DNA of the CDR3 is TGTGCCATCAGTGATTCCGACAGGACTCTGGAGACCCAGTACTTC.

The J gene is TRBJ2-5, the V gene TRBV19, with 13 bases that match TRBD2. Trimming at V came to 5 bases and at J to 5 bases, leaving 5 bases not matched to a gene. The CDR3 spans 15 residues. The germline gives CDR1 LNHDA, CDR2 SQIVND (reference sequence). The CDR3 spells CASSSTSGGLETQYF. CDR3 nucleotides: TGTGCCAGTAGTTCGACTAGCGGGGGGCTCGAGACCCAGTACTTC.